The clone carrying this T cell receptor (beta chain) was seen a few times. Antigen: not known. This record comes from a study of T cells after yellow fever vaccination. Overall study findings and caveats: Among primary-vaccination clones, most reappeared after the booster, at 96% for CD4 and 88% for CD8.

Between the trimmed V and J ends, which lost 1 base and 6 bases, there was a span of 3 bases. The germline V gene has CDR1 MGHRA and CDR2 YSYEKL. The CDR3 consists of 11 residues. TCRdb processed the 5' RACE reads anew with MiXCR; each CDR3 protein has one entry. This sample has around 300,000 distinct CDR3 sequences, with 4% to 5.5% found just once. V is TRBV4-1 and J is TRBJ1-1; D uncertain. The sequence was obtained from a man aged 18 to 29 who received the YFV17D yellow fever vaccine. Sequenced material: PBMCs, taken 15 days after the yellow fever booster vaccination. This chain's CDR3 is CASSQAPEAFF. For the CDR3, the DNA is TGCGCCAGCAGCCAAGCCCCTGAAGCTTTCTTT.